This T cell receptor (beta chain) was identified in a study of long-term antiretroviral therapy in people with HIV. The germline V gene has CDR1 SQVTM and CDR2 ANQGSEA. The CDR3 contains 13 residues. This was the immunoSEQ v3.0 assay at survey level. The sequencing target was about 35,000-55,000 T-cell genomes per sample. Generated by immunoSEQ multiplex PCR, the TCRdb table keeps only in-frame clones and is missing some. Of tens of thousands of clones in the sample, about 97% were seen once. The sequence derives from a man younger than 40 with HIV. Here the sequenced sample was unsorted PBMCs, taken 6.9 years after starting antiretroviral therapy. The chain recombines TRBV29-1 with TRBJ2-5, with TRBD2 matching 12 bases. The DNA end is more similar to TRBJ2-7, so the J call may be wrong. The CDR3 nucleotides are TGCAGCGTGACTAGCGGGAGAATTTACGAGCAGTACTTC. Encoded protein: CSVTSGRIYEQYF.